This TCR beta chain was documented in a study of control samples from healthy donors and cancer patients. Measured with immunoSEQ multiplex PCR; TCRdb has only the in-frame clones, and not every one. The sample yields 400,000 to 450,000 clones, 75% to 95% seen once. The CDR3 runs 16 residues. V was clipped by 4 bases and J by 0 bases; unmatched bases: 5. Germline CDR1 SGHNT, CDR2 YYREEE (reference sequence). This clonotype was sampled from a man aged 35 to 55 with head and neck cancer. The source material was PBMCs. This chain uses TRBV5-4 with TRBJ2-3; TRBD2 agrees at 10 bases. CDR3: CASSGPSGGSTDTQYF. CDR3 sequence (DNA): TGTGCCAGCAGCGGACCTAGCGGGGGTAGCACAGATACGCAGTATTTT.